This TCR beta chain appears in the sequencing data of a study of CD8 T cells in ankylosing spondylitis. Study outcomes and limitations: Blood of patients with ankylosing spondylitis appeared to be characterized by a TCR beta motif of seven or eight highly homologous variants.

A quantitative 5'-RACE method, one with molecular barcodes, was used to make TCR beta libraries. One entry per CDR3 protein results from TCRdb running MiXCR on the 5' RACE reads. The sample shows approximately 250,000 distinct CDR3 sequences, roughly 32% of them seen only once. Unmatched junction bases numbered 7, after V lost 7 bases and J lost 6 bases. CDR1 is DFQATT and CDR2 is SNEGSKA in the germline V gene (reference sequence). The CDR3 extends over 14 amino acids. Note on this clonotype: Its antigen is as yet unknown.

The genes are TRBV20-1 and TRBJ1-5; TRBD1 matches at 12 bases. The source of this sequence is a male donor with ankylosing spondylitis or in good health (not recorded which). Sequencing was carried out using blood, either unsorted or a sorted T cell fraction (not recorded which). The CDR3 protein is CSVGTGGGSQPQHF. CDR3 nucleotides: TGCAGTGTAGGGACAGGGGGCGGTTCTCAGCCCCAGCATTTT.